These 29 T cell receptor beta chains were all obtained from the same sample, sequenced in a study of beta chain features in type 1 diabetes. Reverse transcribing all isolated RNA meant expressed TCRB transcripts were sequenced. Here immunoSEQ multiplex PCR was the method, and the copy in TCRdb shows in-frame clones only, minus some. Of approximately 150,000 clones listed, more than 9% are singletons. Sequencing was carried out using naive CD4+ T cells from blood. Source of these receptors: a man aged 18 to 35 in good health.

The chain is built from TRBV5-1 and TRBJ2-7, with TRBD2 matching 10 bases. There are 14 residues in the CDR3. V lost 0 bases and J lost 3; bases outside the gene matches: 0. Germline V lookup: CDR1 SGHRS, CDR2 YFSETQ. CDR3 nucleotides: TGCGCCAGCAGCTTGGAGCGGGGGGGCTACGAGCAGTACTTC. Protein: CASSLERGGYEQYF.

This clone was seen a handful of times. The V call is TRBV6-5, the J call TRBJ1-1; maybe TRBD1 (5 bases). The CDR3 length is 14 residues. The V gene lost 8 bases and the J gene lost 4 bases, with 17 bases spanning the gap. Germline V gene sequence: CDR1 MNHEY, CDR2 SVGAGI. The DNA of the CDR3 is TGTGCCAGCCTTCGCACAGGAGGGAGCACTGAAGCTTTCTTT. Residues: CASLRTGGSTEAFF.

The rearrangement joins TRBV29-1 to TRBJ1-2; D gene uncertain. Looked up from germline, CDR1 is SQVTM and CDR2 is ANQGSEA. V was pared by 8 bases and J by 4 bases, with 5 bases between. CDR3 length: 9 residues. In nucleotides, the CDR3 is TGCAGCTTCAGCTATGGCTACACCTTC. The encoded protein is CSFSYGYTF.

This clone was counted between two and nine times. The chain recombines TRBV5-1 with TRBJ2-3; D unresolved. Germline lookup yields CDR1 SGHRS and CDR2 YFSETQ. The V end was cut by 4 bases, the J end by 4 bases, with 10 bases between. The CDR3 has 13 amino acids. The CDR3 region is CASSILRADTQYF. The DNA for the CDR3 is TGCGCCAGCAGCATACTTCGGGCAGATACGCAGTATTTT.

Only a few counts were recorded for this clone. The V gene is TRBV2, the J gene TRBJ2-5, with a weak D call TRBD1 (6 bases). V was trimmed by 5 bases and J by 1 base, leaving 11 bases between them. The CDR3 is 14 residues long. Per the germline V gene, CDR1 is SNHLY and CDR2 is FYNNEI. Written as DNA, the CDR3 is TGTGCCAGCAGTAGTCAGGGGATCCAAGAGACCCAGTACTTC. Translation: CASSSQGIQETQYF.

This clone was seen a handful of times. The chain recombines TRBV28 with TRBJ2-7; TRBD1 aligns across 7 bases. CDR3 size: 13 residues. Looked up from germline, CDR1 is MDHEN and CDR2 is SYDVKM. Trimming cost V 8 bases and J 0 bases; bases outside gene matches: 4. CDR3 residues: CASHRDSSYEQYF. The CDR3 DNA sequence: TGTGCCAGCCACCGGGACAGCTCCTACGAGCAGTACTTC.

This clone has only a few counts. This chain joins TRBV7-3 and TRBJ1-5, with 10 bases that match TRBD1. The CDR3 is made up of 15 amino acids. After removal of 0 bases from V and 7 bases from J, the junction contained 3 bases not matched to a gene. CDR1 is SGHTA, CDR2 FQGTGA, per germline. The CDR3 spells CASSLTGQGTQPQHF. The CDR3 nucleotides read TGTGCCAGCAGCTTAACGGGACAGGGGACCCAGCCCCAGCATTTT.

The chain uses TRBV2 and TRBJ1-5; maybe TRBD1 (6 bases). Trimming removed 6 bases from V and 1 base from J, with 13 bases in between. Per the germline V gene, CDR1 is SNHLY and CDR2 is FYNNEI. The CDR3 totals 15 residues. CDR3 sequence (DNA): TGTGCCAGCAGCAGAGTAGGACAGAGCAATCAGCCCCAGCATTTT. Its translation: CASSRVGQSNQPQHF.

This chain uses TRBV19 with TRBJ2-1; no clear D. In germline, CDR1 is LNHDA, CDR2 SQIVND (reference sequence). The CDR3 runs 14 residues. V lost 4 bases to trimming and J lost 1 base, with 8 bases between them. The CDR3 spells CASSRSGSYNEQFF. The CDR3 region has the DNA TGTGCCAGTAGTAGATCCGGGTCCTACAATGAGCAGTTCTTC. Filled out from reference TRBV19 and TRBJ2-1, the complete variable domain reads DGGITQSPKYLFRKEGQNVTLSCEQNLNHDAMYWYRQDPGQGLRLIYYSQIVNDFQKGDIAEGYSVSREKKESFPLTVTSAQKNPTAFYLCASSRSGSYNEQFFGPGTRLTVL.

This clone was seen more than once but under ten times. The J gene is TRBJ1-3, the V gene TRBV30; D is unresolved. The CDR3 loop spans 14 amino acids. V dropped 3 bases and J dropped 1 base, with 10 bases sitting between them. Germline V CDR1 and CDR2: GTSNPN, SVGIG (reference sequence). CDR3 amino acids: CAWRPESSGNTIYF. CDR3 in DNA: TGTGCCTGGAGACCTGAGAGTTCTGGAAACACCATATATTTT.

This clone was seen more than once but under ten times. The chain uses TRBV7-9 and TRBJ2-1; weak D call: TRBD1 (5 bases). Germline CDR1 reads SEHNR; CDR2 reads FQNEAQ (reference sequence). The CDR3 spans 15 residues. Trimming stripped 4 bases from V and 1 base from J, with 11 bases between. Here the CDR3 DNA reads TGTGCCAGCAGCTCCCCAGGGAAATCCTACAATGAGCAGTTCTTC. It codes for CASSSPGKSYNEQFF.

The rearrangement joins TRBV7-2 to TRBJ1-2, with D possibly matching TRBD1 (6 bases). From germline, CDR1 is SGHTA and CDR2 FQGNSA. This CDR3 has 13 residues. V gave up 6 bases and J gave up 6 bases, with 14 bases separating them. In DNA form, the CDR3 reads TGTGCCAGCAGTAGGCGGGCAGGGGATGGCTACACCTTC. Its translation: CASSRRAGDGYTF.

This clone was counted only a few times. The chain combines TRBV7-2 with TRBJ2-7; 14 positions match TRBD2. The V and J ends lost 5 bases and 5 bases, in that order; junction bases with no gene match: 5. Germline V gene lookup returns CDR1 SGHTA and CDR2 FQGNSA. The CDR3 has 15 amino acids. The CDR3 DNA follows: TGTGCCAGCAGCAGACTAGCGGGGGGGCCCGACGAGCAGTACTTC. Translated, it gives CASSRLAGGPDEQYF.

This rearrangement joins TRBV18 to TRBJ1-2; 12 bases map to TRBD1. Trimming removed 7 bases from V and 6 bases from J; junction bases left unmatched: 9. This CDR3 is 15 amino acids long. Germline V gene lookup returns CDR1 KGHSH and CDR2 LQKENI. CDR3 bases: TGTGCCAGCTGGGGGGACAGGGGGCGAAACCATGGCTACACCTTC. As protein: CASWGDRGRNHGYTF.

This clone was seen a few times. The same CDR3 arises from other DNA sequences in this sample as well. The V call is TRBV27, the J call TRBJ2-3; the D gene is possibly TRBD1 (7 bases). Germline loops: CDR1 MNHEY, CDR2 SMNVEV (reference sequence). The V and J ends lost 2 bases and 10 bases respectively, with 16 bases between them. The CDR3 length is 14 residues. The CDR3 reads CASSLVRGEHPQYF. As DNA, the CDR3 is TGTGCCAGCAGTTTAGTCAGGGGGGAACATCCGCAGTATTTT.

This clone has just a few counts. This rearrangement joins TRBV6-4 to TRBJ1-5; D gene ambiguous. Looked up from germline, CDR1 is MRHNA and CDR2 is SNTAGT. The CDR3 extends over 13 amino acids. Between the trimmed V and J ends, which lost 4 bases and 4 bases, there was a span of 8 bases. CDR3 sequence reads: CASSVEQNQPQHF. CDR3 sequence (DNA): TGTGCCAGCAGTGTCGAACAAAATCAGCCCCAGCATTTT.

This clone has a count of ten or more. The chain recombines TRBV30 with TRBJ2-6, with D perhaps matching TRBD2 (7 bases). CDR1 is GTSNPN and CDR2 is SVGIG in the germline V gene (reference sequence). With 5 bases removed from V and 4 bases from J, the gap between germline ends came to 12 bases. This CDR3 contains 14 residues. The CDR3 loop is CAWGRGSGANVLTF. The CDR3 bases are TGTGCCTGGGGGAGGGGGTCCGGGGCCAACGTCCTGACTTTC.

This clone appeared a few times. At the DNA level, this CDR3 is encoded by other sequences in the same sample as well. The V gene is TRBV27, the J gene TRBJ2-7, with 10 bases aligning to TRBD2. V dropped 0 bases and J dropped 4; count of bases not matched to a gene: 3. There are 15 residues in the CDR3. In germline, CDR1 is MNHEY, CDR2 SMNVEV (reference sequence). The CDR3 loop reads CASSLSGLASYEQYF. CDR3 sequence (DNA): TGTGCCAGCAGTTTATCGGGACTAGCGTCTTACGAGCAGTACTTC.

V is TRBV7-8 and J is TRBJ2-6, with 10 bases lining up with TRBD1. This CDR3 is 16 amino acids long. After removal of 4 bases from V and 4 bases from J, the junction contained 4 bases not matched to a gene. Per germline, CDR1 SGHVS and CDR2 FQNEAQ. Written as DNA, the CDR3 is TGTGCCAGCAGCTACGGACAGGGGGAAGGGGCCAACGTCCTGACTTTC. This sequence encodes CASSYGQGEGANVLTF.

The J gene is TRBJ2-3, the V gene TRBV10-3; TRBD2 agrees at 8 bases. The ends lost 4 bases at V and 6 bases at J; junction bases unmatched: 9. Germline V gene sequence: CDR1 ENHRY, CDR2 SYGVKD. CDR3 length: 15 residues. Here the CDR3 reads CAISVGAGGLDTQYF. The CDR3, as DNA: TGTGCCATCAGTGTCGGGGCGGGGGGCCTGGATACGCAGTATTTT.

The rearrangement uses TRBV7-2 and TRBJ1-4; possible D gene TRBD1, 5 bases. Germline loops: CDR1 SGHTA, CDR2 FQGNSA. V dropped 7 bases and J dropped 4 bases, with 16 bases sitting between them. CDR3 length: 15 amino acids. This CDR3 reads CASTSRGDLNEKLFF. The CDR3 DNA is TGTGCCAGCACCTCACGGGGGGACCTTAATGAAAAACTGTTTTTT.

This chain links TRBV28 with TRBJ1-4, with a tentative D call TRBD1 (5 bases). Germline CDR1 reads MDHEN; CDR2 reads SYDVKM. This CDR3 comprises 15 residues. V was pared by 6 bases and J by 7 bases, with 18 bases between. This CDR3 is CASSKGGAGFEKLFF. The CDR3, as DNA: TGTGCCAGCAGCAAGGGTGGAGCAGGGTTTGAAAAACTGTTTTTT.

This clone was counted many times. This chain connects TRBV7-9 to TRBJ2-4; TRBD1 aligns across 10 bases. V lost 3 bases, J lost 4 bases, and 12 bases stayed unmatched. Per the germline V gene, CDR1 is SEHNR and CDR2 is FQNEAQ (reference sequence). The CDR3 contains 18 residues. CDR3 in DNA: TGTGCCAGCAGCTTTCGGACCGGGACAGGGGTTCAGAAAAACATTCAGTACTTC. The encoded protein is CASSFRTGTGVQKNIQYF.

The chain carries TRBV7-7 and TRBJ2-7; 9 nucleotides line up with TRBD1. This CDR3 is built from 14 residues. The germline CDR1 and CDR2 sequences are SSHAT and FNYEAQ (reference sequence). V shed 3 bases and J 3 bases; nucleotides not matched to a gene: 3. DNA of the CDR3: TGTGCCAGCAGCTTCCGGGACAGGGACTACGAGCAGTACTTC. Amino acid sequence: CASSFRDRDYEQYF. The variable domain in full, with the rest retrieved from reference TRBV7-7 and TRBJ2-7, is GAGVSQSPRYKVTKRGQDVTLRCDPISSHATLYWYQQALGQGPEFLTYFNYEAQPDKSGLPSDRFSAERPEGSISTLTIQRTEQRDSAMYRCASSFRDRDYEQYFGPGTRLTVT.

Only a few counts were recorded for this clone. The genes are TRBV5-6 and TRBJ2-7; 9 nucleotides agree with TRBD1. V was pared by 4 bases and J by 5 bases, with 4 bases of the junction left unmatched. CDR1 is SGHDT, CDR2 YYEEEE, per germline. This CDR3 has 13 residues. The CDR3 DNA is TGTGCCAGCAGCCCCGGGACAGGGAACGAGCAGTACTTC. Translating gives CASSPGTGNEQYF.

This rearrangement joins TRBV11-3 to TRBJ2-7, with 8 nucleotides matching TRBD1. CDR1 SGHNT and CDR2 YENEEA come from the germline V gene. The junction had 9 bases not matched to a gene; V was cut back by 6 bases and J by 2 bases. This CDR3 comprises 15 residues. The CDR3 DNA reads TGTGCCAGCAGTGGTGGACAGGGAGTTGCCTACGAGCAGTACTTC. It codes for CASSGGQGVAYEQYF.

The V call is TRBV9, the J call TRBJ2-1; 9 nucleotides agree with TRBD2. From germline, CDR1 is SGDLS and CDR2 YYNGEE. Losses at the gene ends were 3 bases for V and 4 bases for J; bases not matched to a gene: 2. The CDR3 spans 14 residues. CDR3 bases: TGTGCCAGCAGCGAGACTAGCGGATACAATGAGCAGTTCTTC. It codes for CASSETSGYNEQFF.

This rearrangement joins TRBV5-1 to TRBJ2-7; 7 positions match TRBD1. This CDR3 has 13 amino acids. Germline V gene lookup returns CDR1 SGHRS and CDR2 YFSETQ. With V trimmed by 4 bases and J by 2 bases, 3 bases remained unmatched. CDR3 nucleotide sequence: TGCGCCAGCAGCCCGCAGGGGGCCTACGAGCAGTACTTC. Encoded protein: CASSPQGAYEQYF. Drawing the rest from reference TRBV5-1 and TRBJ2-7, the complete variable domain is KAGVTQTPRYLIKTRGQQVTLSCSPISGHRSVSWYQQTPGQGLQFLFEYFSETQRNKGNFPGRFSGRQFSNSRSEMNVSTLELGDSALYLCASSPQGAYEQYFGPGTRLTVT.

V and J are TRBV2 and TRBJ2-1, with a weak D call TRBD1 (6 bases). The CDR3 loop spans 13 amino acids. Germline CDR1 SNHLY, CDR2 FYNNEI. The V end lost 7 bases, the J end lost 5 bases, and 12 bases lay between the germline ends. The CDR3 is CASKKDSNNEQFF. CDR3 nucleotides: TGTGCCAGCAAAAAGGACAGCAACAATGAGCAGTTCTTC.